The present T cell receptor beta chain was sequenced within a study of blood T cell repertoires in COVID-19. On the study more broadly: Material from acute and convalescent COVID-19 was sourced from the United States, Italy and Spain. PBMCs, B-cell-depleted T cells, or T cells provided the cDNA or gDNA that made up the material.

Study processing details: Reference gene primer amplification gave nucleated cell count estimates. The table came from immunoSEQ multiplex PCR; TCRdb's copy has only in-frame clones and leaves some out. Clonal size and the V and J genes are those of that table, whereas D and trimming came from the DNA. The sample includes some 60,000 clones, around 86% of them seen just once. Per the germline V gene, CDR1 is LNHDA and CDR2 is SQIVND (reference sequence). The CDR3 is made up of 18 amino acids. This clone was detected a few times. The junction departs from the called germline gene at one end, perhaps through a read error.

The V call is TRBV19, the J call TRBJ2-3, with TRBD2 matching over 14 bases. Sequencing used peripheral blood. The TCR sequence derives from a human donor with active COVID-19. The donor label of this sample is uncertain. CDR3 DNA: TGTGCCAGTACCCCGGGACTAGCGGGGGAGGCCCGGACAGATACGCAATATTTT. Translated, it gives CASTPGLAGEARTDTQYF.